These 23 T cell receptor beta chains came from one sample sequenced in a study of T cell responses to AZD1222 COVID-19 vaccine. TCRdb keeps only in-frame clones here, not all; method: immunoSEQ multiplex PCR. This table has 75,000 to 95,000 clones, nearly 90% appearing once. The sample was peripheral blood, taken on day 0 of MenACWY control vaccination. These receptor sequences come from an adult in good health.

This rearrangement joins TRBV2 to TRBJ1-1; D unclear. CDR3 length: 13 residues. Trimming removed 3 bases at V and 5 bases at J, with 10 bases between. CDR1 and CDR2 from the germline V gene are SNHLY and FYNNEI. The CDR3 DNA follows: TGTGCCAGCAGTGACGATGGGAGGACTGAAGCTTTCTTT. Protein product: CASSDDGRTEAFF. Using reference TRBV2 and TRBJ1-1 for the parts outside the CDR3, the full variable domain is EPEVTQTPSHQVTQMGQEVILRCVPISNHLYFYWYRQILGQKVEFLVSFYNNEISEKSEIFDDQFSVERPDGSNFTLKIRSTKLEDSAMYFCASSDDGRTEAFFGQGTRLTVV.

The CDR3 protein is CASSPIGEHQPQHF. CDR3 DNA sequence: TGTGCCAGCTCACCGATCGGGGAACATCAGCCCCAGCATTTT. The genes are TRBV18 and TRBJ1-5; D not certain. Germline-derived CDR1 and CDR2 are KGHSH and LQKENI. The germline V and J ends were trimmed by 3 bases and 5 bases, with 11 bases remaining between them. The CDR3 runs 14 residues.

V is TRBV11-3 and J is TRBJ1-2; TRBD1 matches 7 bases. V shed 5 bases, J shed 5 bases, and the junction held 5 bases outside the gene matches. The CDR3 is made up of 13 amino acids. Germline V gene lookup returns CDR1 SGHNT and CDR2 YENEEA. CDR3 sequence (DNA): TGTGCCAGCAGCCTAGGGGGCGGTTATGGCTACACCTTC. This translates into CASSLGGGYGYTF.

This CDR3 reads CASSQAPGLAGGPSDTQYF. The CDR3 DNA sequence: TGCGCCAGCAGCCAAGCTCCCGGACTAGCGGGGGGGCCATCAGATACGCAGTATTTT. The rearrangement joins TRBV4-1 to TRBJ2-3; TRBD2 aligns across 15 bases. Germline CDR1 reads MGHRA; CDR2 reads YSYEKL. This CDR3 is built from 19 residues. Trimming removed 1 base from V and 4 bases from J; junction bases left unmatched: 9.

This clone was counted a single time. The chain has TRBV11-2 and TRBJ2-7; no reliable D call. V lost 5 bases and J 3 bases, leaving 14 bases between the germline ends. The CDR3 is made up of 14 amino acids. Germline loops: CDR1 SGHAT, CDR2 FQNNGV. DNA for the CDR3: TGTGCCAGCAGCCCCCCCGGCTCCCACTACGAGCAGTACTTC. Translated: CASSPPGSHYEQYF.

V and J are TRBV7-6 and TRBJ1-4; no clear D. Per the germline V gene, CDR1 is SGHVS and CDR2 is FNYEAQ. V lost 5 bases and J lost 11, with 12 bases in between. This CDR3 is 12 amino acids long. CDR3 coding DNA: TGTGCCAGCAGCCCCGAAGGAGGGAAACTGTTTTTT. Amino acids: CASSPEGGKLFF.

The V gene is TRBV12-3 or TRBV12-4, the J gene TRBJ1-2; unclear D gene. The CDR3 runs to 13 residues. Trimming left V 0 bases short and J 2 bases short, with 4 bases between. CDR3 bases: TGTGCCAGCAGTTTAGCCGGGAACTATGGCTACACCTTC. It specifies CASSLAGNYGYTF.

The chain uses TRBV6-4 and TRBJ2-1; 9 bases align to TRBD2. The V and J ends lost 3 bases and 0 bases, in that order; junction bases with no gene match: 0. Germline loops: CDR1 MRHNA, CDR2 SNTAGT. This CDR3 is built from 15 residues. CDR3 sequence: CASSERGGSYNEQFF. Here the CDR3 DNA reads TGTGCCAGCAGTGAGCGGGGGGGCTCCTACAATGAGCAGTTCTTC.

The chain uses TRBV19 and TRBJ1-2; D might be TRBD1 (5 bases). This CDR3 is built from 16 residues. Germline loops: CDR1 LNHDA, CDR2 SQIVND (reference sequence). Trimming pared 7 bases from V and 3 bases from J, leaving 21 bases between. The CDR3 protein is CASTPLGTWGDYGYTF. CDR3 DNA: TGTGCCAGTACCCCACTCGGGACGTGGGGTGACTATGGCTACACCTTC.

In its sample, this clone was seen once. The V gene is TRBV6-2 or TRBV6-3, the J gene TRBJ2-5; unclear D gene. V was pared by 0 bases and J by 9 bases, with 11 bases between. CDR1 and CDR2 (germline): MNHEY, SVGEGT. CDR3 size: 13 residues. CDR3 region: CASSYSFKDPQYF. CDR3 DNA sequence: TGTGCCAGCAGTTACTCGTTTAAGGACCCCCAGTACTTC.

The V and J genes are TRBV6-5 and TRBJ1-2, with D perhaps TRBD1 (6 bases). Deletions cut 0 bases from V and 11 bases from J, with 10 bases between. The CDR3 is made up of 12 amino acids. CDR1 and CDR2 (germline): MNHEY, SVGAGI. The CDR3 nucleotides read TGTGCCAGCAGTTACTCGGGGGGCGCGTACACCTTC. Translating gives CASSYSGGAYTF.

CDR3 residues: CASSPQLGQGAGEQYF. DNA for the CDR3: TGTGCCAGCTCACCACAGTTGGGACAGGGGGCGGGAGAGCAGTACTTC. V gene TRBV18 combines with J gene TRBJ2-7, with 12 bases lining up with TRBD1. The CDR3 is 16 amino acids. Per the germline V gene, CDR1 is KGHSH and CDR2 is LQKENI. The trim removed 1 base at V and 7 bases at J, leaving 8 bases unmatched. The full variable domain, in which reference TRBV18 and TRBJ2-7 provide the parts outside the CDR3, is NAGVMQNPRHLVRRRGQEARLRCSPMKGHSHVYWYRQLPEEGLKFMVYLQKENIIDESGMPKERFSAEFPKEGPSILRIQQVVRGDSAAYFCASSPQLGQGAGEQYFGPGTRLTVT.

This chain connects TRBV11-1 to TRBJ2-1; D is unclear. Trimming removed 4 bases from V and 3 bases from J, with 4 bases in between. The CDR3 consists of 12 residues. Germline lookup yields CDR1 SGHAT and CDR2 FQDESV (reference sequence). Here the CDR3 reads CASSSIYNEQFF. The DNA for the CDR3 is TGTGCCAGCAGCTCCATCTACAATGAGCAGTTCTTC.

The chain couples TRBV28 to TRBJ2-2; D could derive from TRBD1 or TRBD2 (6 bases each). CDR3 length: 14 amino acids. Germline loops: CDR1 MDHEN, CDR2 SYDVKM. Trimming pared 5 bases from V and 5 bases from J, leaving 12 bases between. The CDR3 region is CASSIGGGTGELFF. The DNA for the CDR3 is TGTGCCAGCAGTATCGGGGGCGGAACCGGGGAGCTGTTTTTT.

This sequence joins TRBV5-3 and TRBJ1-6; D ambiguous. TRBV5-3 counts as an open reading frame of uncertain function. Between the trimmed V and J ends, which lost 4 bases and 6 bases, there was a span of 8 bases. This CDR3 has 13 amino acids. The CDR3 loop is CARSTRPNSPLHF. CDR3 coding DNA: TGTGCCAGAAGCACTAGGCCTAATTCACCCCTCCACTTT.

The chain is built from TRBV5-4 and TRBJ2-5; TRBD1 matches 7 bases. The V segment lost 4 bases and the J segment 5 bases; nucleotides outside the gene matches: 8. The germline CDR1 and CDR2 sequences are SGHNT and YYREEE (reference sequence). CDR3 length: 14 residues. CDR3 amino acids: CASSRDRNGETQYF. CDR3 nucleotide sequence: TGTGCCAGCAGCCGGGACAGAAATGGGGAGACCCAGTACTTC.

This clone is a singleton in its sample. The chain recombines TRBV7-9 with TRBJ1-1, with 7 nucleotides matching TRBD1. Trimming at V came to 6 bases and at J to 7 bases, leaving 11 bases not matched to a gene. Germline values: CDR1 SEHNR, CDR2 FQNEAQ (reference sequence). The CDR3 consists of 14 residues. The CDR3: CASSAGGFWDEAFF. The CDR3 nucleotides read TGTGCCAGCAGTGCAGGGGGGTTCTGGGATGAAGCTTTCTTT.

V is TRBV21-1 and J is TRBJ2-3; TRBD2 is the table's D call and was not checked against the DNA. TRBV21-1 is a known pseudogene. The CDR3 loop spans 15 amino acids. CDR3 nucleotide sequence: TGTGCCAGCCCGAGGGTGCGGGGTAGCACAGATACGCAGTATTTT. It yields the protein CASPRVRGSTDTQYF.

CDR3 DNA: TGTGCCAGCAGGCAACCGGGACTAAAAGGGGAGACCCAGTACTTC. This translates into CASRQPGLKGETQYF. The chain links TRBV6-5 to TRBJ2-5; 7 nucleotides match TRBD2. Losses at the gene ends were 6 bases for V and 5 bases for J; bases not matched to a gene: 12. Germline loops: CDR1 MNHEY, CDR2 SVGAGI. This CDR3 region has 15 residues.

A few counts support this clone. The sample has other DNA sequences that encode this CDR3 too. The chain uses TRBV9 and TRBJ2-5; weak D call: TRBD2 (6 bases). Trimming stripped 0 bases from V and 4 bases from J, with 13 bases between. This CDR3 region has 15 residues. CDR1 and CDR2 from the germline V gene are SGDLS and YYNGEE. CDR3 amino acids: CASSVDSGRGETQYF. As DNA, the CDR3 is TGTGCCAGCAGCGTAGACTCGGGGCGGGGAGAGACCCAGTACTTC.

This clone occurred once. The chain couples TRBV7-8 to TRBJ1-3; 8 bases match TRBD1. CDR3 length equals 15 residues. CDR1 is SGHVS, CDR2 FQNEAQ, per germline. The V gene end was trimmed by 5 bases and the J gene end by 2 bases; junction bases not matched to a gene: 5. The CDR3 region has the DNA TGTGCCAGCAGCACCTCGACAGGGGCTGGAAACACCATATATTTT. Translation: CASSTSTGAGNTIYF.

The gene calls are TRBV4-2 and TRBJ1-4; TRBD1 aligns across 7 bases. Germline CDR1 LGHNA, CDR2 YNFKEQ. The CDR3 extends over 18 amino acids. V shed 2 bases, J shed 0 bases, and the junction held 9 bases outside the gene matches. The CDR3 region has the DNA TGTGCCAGCAGCCAAAACCGTCGGGACAGAGCAACTAATGAAAAACTGTTTTTT. Translating it yields CASSQNRRDRATNEKLFF.

The chain carries TRBV7-9 and TRBJ2-3; tentative D call: TRBD2 (5 bases). Germline values: CDR1 SEHNR, CDR2 FQNEAQ (reference sequence). The ends were cut back, 3 bases at V and 1 base at J, with 11 bases in the middle. The CDR3 has 15 residues. The CDR3 nucleotides read TGTGCCAGCAGCTTCCGGGGATGGGGCACAGATACGCAGTATTTT. Protein sequence: CASSFRGWGTDTQYF.